The 25 T cell receptor beta chains reported below all come from one sample, sequenced in a study of T cells in Graves' hyperthyroidism and ophthalmopathy. Amplification yielded TCR beta CDR3 regions, with RNA transcripts as the source. When the TCR CDR3 underwent first-round RT-PCR, the HTBI primer set was used. TCRdb itself ran the multiplex PCR reads through MiXCR, one entry per CDR3 protein. The repertoire holds 300,000 to 500,000 distinct CDR3 sequences, more than 13% seen once, with around 28% in the top ten. The source material was blood. The receptors come from a man aged 45-65 years with Graves' ophthalmopathy.

The V call is TRBV13, the J call TRBJ2-7; weak D call: TRBD2 (6 bases). V lost 5 bases to trimming and J lost 0 bases, with 14 bases between them. Germline V lookup: CDR1 PRHDT, CDR2 FYEKMQ (reference sequence). CDR3 length equals 15 residues. The CDR3 sequence is CASSPSGTGSYEQYF. In nucleotides, the CDR3 is TGTGCCAGCAGCCCAAGTGGGACTGGCTCCTACGAGCAGTACTTC. Together with reference TRBV13 and TRBJ2-7, the CDR3 gives the full variable domain: AAGVIQSPRHLIKEKRETATLKCYPIPRHDTVYWYQQGPGQDPQFLISFYEKMQSDKGSIPDRFSAQQFSDYHSELNMSSLELGDSALYFCASSPSGTGSYEQYFGPGTRLTVT.

This clonotype was detected many times. In DNA form, the CDR3 reads TGCGCCAGCAGCCAAGCCGGGACAGGGTTGACAGATACGCAGTATTTT. Translation gives CASSQAGTGLTDTQYF. J is TRBJ2-3 and V is TRBV4-1; 9 nucleotides agree with TRBD1. J was trimmed by 3 bases and V by 1 base; bases with no gene match: 5. The CDR3 contains 16 residues. Germline V gene data show CDR1 as MGHRA and CDR2 as YSYEKL.

This clonotype was counted a few times. The chain carries TRBV5-8 and TRBJ1-5, with 8 nucleotides matching TRBD1. The CDR3 consists of 14 residues. The germline V gene has CDR1 SGHTS and CDR2 YDEGEE. Losses at the gene ends were 1 base for V and 7 bases for J; bases not matched to a gene: 4. CDR3 bases: TGTGCCAGCAGCTTGCAGGGGGCCGGGCAGCCCCAGCATTTT. It codes for CASSLQGAGQPQHF.

This clonotype was observed at least ten times. The chain links TRBV6-1 to TRBJ2-7; 13 bases are a match to TRBD2. This CDR3 spans 17 amino acids. CDR1 is MNHNS and CDR2 is SASEGT in the germline V gene. Germline trimming cut 7 bases from V and 6 bases from J; bases unmatched to any gene: 15. CDR3 nucleotides: TGTGCCAGCACCTCCGGGCCACCGGGACTAGCGGGATCCGAGCAGTACTTC. It is translated as CASTSGPPGLAGSEQYF.

CDR3 loop: CASSFVLGDSINEQYF. The CDR3 DNA is TGTGCCAGCAGTTTTGTTTTGGGGGACAGTATCAACGAGCAGTACTTC. The chain joins TRBV27 to TRBJ2-7; 7 nucleotides align to TRBD1. This CDR3 contains 16 residues. Trimming removed 3 bases from V and 5 bases from J; junction bases left unmatched: 13. The germline gives CDR1 MNHEY, CDR2 SMNVEV (reference sequence).

The sample holds many counts of this clonotype. The J gene is TRBJ1-1, the V gene TRBV12-3 or TRBV12-4; 9 nucleotides match TRBD1. Unmatched junction bases numbered 9, after V lost 6 bases and J lost 4 bases. The CDR3 sequence is 15 residues long. The CDR3 nucleotides are TGTGCCAGCAGCATAACAGGGGGCGCTGGCACTGAAGCTTTCTTT. It specifies CASSITGGAGTEAFF.

V and J are TRBV4-2 and TRBJ1-2; TRBD1 matches at 9 bases. J was trimmed by 4 bases and V by 8 bases; bases with no gene match: 5. The CDR3 sequence is 13 residues long. CDR1 is LGHNA and CDR2 is YNFKEQ in the germline V gene. The DNA for the CDR3 is TGTGCCAGCTTTAAGACAGGGGGCTATGGCTACACCTTC. Residues: CASFKTGGYGYTF.

Ten or more counts support this clonotype. The genes are TRBV27 and TRBJ2-1; TRBD2 agrees at 10 bases. Germline CDR1 is MNHEY and CDR2 is SMNVEV (reference sequence). J was trimmed by 9 bases and V by 5 bases; bases with no gene match: 4. CDR3 length: 13 residues. The chain's CDR3 is CASSPSGSSEQFF. The CDR3 coding sequence is TGTGCCAGCAGTCCTAGCGGGAGCAGTGAGCAGTTCTTC.

There are many counts of this clonotype. The chain couples TRBV4-1 to TRBJ2-1; D may correspond to TRBD1 or TRBD2 (7 bases each). Trimming shortened V by 0 bases and J by 5 bases, and 14 bases separated the two germline ends. The CDR3 length is 16 residues. The germline gives CDR1 MGHRA, CDR2 YSYEKL. Written as DNA, the CDR3 is TGCGCCAGCAGCCAAGAGAGCGGGACAGTCCACAATGAGCAGTTCTTC. Translating it yields CASSQESGTVHNEQFF.

This clonotype was observed a few times. The V and J genes are TRBV7-8 and TRBJ2-1; 7 positions match TRBD2. This CDR3 contains 16 residues. Germline lookup yields CDR1 SGHVS and CDR2 FQNEAQ. The ends lost 5 bases at V and 0 bases at J; junction bases unmatched: 7. CDR3 in DNA: TGTGCCAGCAGCATGGGACTATCGAGCTCCTACAATGAGCAGTTCTTC. Translation: CASSMGLSSSYNEQFF.

The V and J genes are TRBV19 and TRBJ2-3; TRBD1 matches at 9 bases. The junction had 10 bases not matched to a gene; V was cut back by 11 bases and J by 4 bases. The CDR3 sequence is 14 residues long. Looked up from germline, CDR1 is LNHDA and CDR2 is SQIVND (reference sequence). CDR3 in DNA: TGTGCCTCCCGCGGGGACAGGGTATCAGATACGCAGTATTTT. Protein product: CASRGDRVSDTQYF.

With respect to this clonotype: This clone may be a read error of a much larger clone one base away. No conserved phenylalanine or tryptophan is present at the end of the CDR3, so a read error is the likely explanation. V usage is TRBV19 and J usage is TRBJ2-6, with 11 positions matching TRBD1. Germline values: CDR1 LNHDA, CDR2 SQIVND (reference sequence). Trimming removed 5 bases from V and 4 bases from J; junction bases left unmatched: 10. The CDR3 totals 18 residues. As DNA, the CDR3 is TGTGCCAGTAGTTCTTACCGTGGACAGGGGGCCGGGGCCAACGTCCTGACTTTA. Translating gives CASSSYRGQGAGANVLTL.

The sample holds many counts of this clonotype. The chain carries TRBV28 and TRBJ2-1; the match to TRBD1 covers 11 bases. CDR3 length: 15 amino acids. V lost 6 bases, J lost 6 bases, and 7 bases stayed unmatched. The germline V gene has CDR1 MDHEN and CDR2 SYDVKM. CDR3 in DNA: TGTGCCAGCAGCCCCGGACAGGGGGCTCGCAATGAGCAGTTCTTC. It codes for CASSPGQGARNEQFF. The full variable domain, rest sourced from reference TRBV28 and TRBJ2-1, is DVKVTQSSRYLVKRTGEKVFLECVQDMDHENMFWYRQDPGLGLRLIYFSYDVKMKEKGDIPEGYSVSREKKERFSLILESASTNQTSMYLCASSPGQGARNEQFFGPGTRLTVL.

This clonotype was seen at least ten times. This sequence joins TRBV3-1 and TRBJ2-2; D is unclear. This CDR3 has 17 amino acids. Germline lookup yields CDR1 LGHDT and CDR2 YNNKEL (reference sequence). With 1 base removed from V and 2 bases from J, the gap between germline ends came to 14 bases. CDR3 in amino acids: CASSQVIGVRNTGELFF. The CDR3 region has the DNA TGTGCCAGCAGCCAAGTGATTGGGGTTAGAAACACCGGGGAGCTGTTTTTT.

This clonotype has ten or more counts. The CDR3 is CAWSAGTGALHGYTF. CDR3 DNA sequence: TGTGCCTGGAGTGCCGGGACAGGGGCTTTGCATGGCTACACCTTC. The rearrangement uses TRBV30 and TRBJ1-2; 10 bases align to TRBD1. J gave up 6 bases and V 1 base, and 8 bases lay outside the gene matches. Germline V gene lookup returns CDR1 GTSNPN and CDR2 SVGIG (reference sequence). The CDR3 runs 15 residues.

This clonotype has a count of ten or more. The rearrangement links TRBV7-2 to TRBJ2-1, with 7 bases identical to TRBD2. CDR3 length: 20 amino acids. V shed 5 bases and J 3 bases; nucleotides not matched to a gene: 22. CDR1 is SGHTA, CDR2 FQGNSA, per germline. CDR3 bases: TGTGCCAGCAGCGGACGATCGGGGAGGGTAGCCGCGGGTAACTACAATGAGCAGTTCTTC. Its translation is CASSGRSGRVAAGNYNEQFF.

The table lists this clonotype with a few counts. J is TRBJ2-7 and V is TRBV6-6; D is undetermined. Germline loops: CDR1 MNHNY, CDR2 SVGAGI (reference sequence). V dropped 0 bases and J dropped 7 bases, with 16 bases sitting between them. This CDR3 is built from 15 residues. CDR3 residues: CASSYSTWPSEEQYF. Written as DNA, the CDR3 is TGTGCCAGCAGTTACTCGACGTGGCCGTCAGAGGAGCAGTACTTC.

This sequence joins TRBV24-1 and TRBJ2-5; possible D gene TRBD1, 5 bases. Between the trimmed V and J ends, which lost 7 bases and 1 base, there was a span of 18 bases. CDR1 is KGHDR, CDR2 SFDVKD, per germline. The CDR3 loop spans 16 amino acids. The chain's CDR3 is CATSPPARQPQETQYF. CDR3 coding DNA: TGTGCCACCAGCCCCCCCGCTCGACAGCCCCAAGAGACCCAGTACTTC.

This clonotype was counted many times. The gene calls are TRBV7-9 and TRBJ2-1; 8 nucleotides line up with TRBD2. The germline V gene encodes CDR1 SEHNR and CDR2 FQNEAQ (reference sequence). The CDR3 extends over 16 amino acids. The trim removed 6 bases at V and 7 bases at J, leaving 14 bases unmatched. The CDR3 coding sequence is TGTGCCAGCAGTAAAGGACTAGCCCCTCAAGAGAATGAGCAGTTCTTC. Amino acid sequence: CASSKGLAPQENEQFF.

This clonotype was observed a handful of times. V and J are TRBV6-1 and TRBJ2-3; D is possibly TRBD1 (6 bases). Germline-derived CDR1 and CDR2 are MNHNS and SASEGT. V shed 6 bases and J shed 4 bases, with 11 bases lying between them. This CDR3 spans 13 amino acids. CDR3 protein: CASSRGQSDTQYF. The CDR3 DNA follows: TGTGCCAGCAGCCGTGGACAGTCAGATACGCAGTATTTT.

This clonotype was recorded at least ten times. The chain links TRBV3-1 to TRBJ2-1; TRBD1 aligns across 8 bases. The V gene's germline CDR1 is LGHDT and CDR2 YNNKEL (reference sequence). CDR3 length: 16 amino acids. The V gene end was trimmed by 1 base and the J gene end by 3 bases; junction bases not matched to a gene: 5. The CDR3 loop reads CASSQGARGLYNEQFF. The CDR3 nucleotides read TGTGCCAGCAGCCAAGGTGCCAGGGGGCTCTACAATGAGCAGTTCTTC.

Points on this clonotype: Being one base from a much bigger clone, this may be a read error. No conserved phenylalanine or tryptophan is present at the end of the CDR3, so a read error is the likely explanation. V and J are TRBV12-3 or TRBV12-4 and TRBJ1-2; D gene ambiguous. This CDR3 spans 15 amino acids. Trimming took off 1 base at V and 4 bases at J, with 13 bases between the two ends. CDR3 in amino acids: CASSLDARGSYGYTL. The CDR3 region has the DNA TGTGCCAGCAGTTTAGACGCGCGCGGTTCCTATGGCTACACCCTC.

This clonotype came up many times. This rearrangement joins TRBV9 to TRBJ2-7, with 9 bases lining up with TRBD2. The junction had 8 bases not matched to a gene; V was cut back by 4 bases and J by 3 bases. The CDR3 runs 15 residues. Germline-derived CDR1 and CDR2 are SGDLS and YYNGEE. In nucleotides, the CDR3 is TGTGCCAGCAGCAAACAAGCGGGAGGAAGCTACGAGCAGTACTTC. Protein sequence: CASSKQAGGSYEQYF.

This clonotype was picked up a small number of times. The V and J genes are TRBV7-9 and TRBJ2-7, with TRBD2 matching over 12 bases. Per the germline V gene, CDR1 is SEHNR and CDR2 is FQNEAQ (reference sequence). The trim removed 4 bases at V and 0 bases at J, leaving 4 bases unmatched. The CDR3 is made up of 16 amino acids. CDR3 residues: CASSSLAGGPSYEQYF. In DNA form, the CDR3 reads TGTGCCAGCAGCTCCCTAGCGGGAGGGCCCTCCTACGAGCAGTACTTC.

Ten or more counts support this clonotype. V usage is TRBV28 and J usage is TRBJ2-5; possibly TRBD1 for D (5 bases). The CDR3 consists of 13 residues. Germline CDR1 and CDR2: MDHEN and SYDVKM. Trimming cost V 6 bases and J 3 bases, with 11 bases left between them. In nucleotides, the CDR3 is TGTGCCAGCAGACCTACAGGTGAAGAGACCCAGTACTTC. Its translation is CASRPTGEETQYF.